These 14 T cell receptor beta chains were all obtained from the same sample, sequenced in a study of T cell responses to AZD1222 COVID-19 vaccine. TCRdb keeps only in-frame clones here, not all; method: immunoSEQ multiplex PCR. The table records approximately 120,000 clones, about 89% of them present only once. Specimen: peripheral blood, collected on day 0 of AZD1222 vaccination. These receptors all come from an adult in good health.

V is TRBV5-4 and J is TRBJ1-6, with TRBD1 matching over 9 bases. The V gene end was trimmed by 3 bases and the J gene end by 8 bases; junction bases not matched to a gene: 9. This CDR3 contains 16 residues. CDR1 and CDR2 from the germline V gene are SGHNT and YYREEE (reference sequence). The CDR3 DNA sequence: TGTGCCAGCAGCTCCGGGACAGGGAAAAGTTATTCACCCCTCCACTTT. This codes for CASSSGTGKSYSPLHF.

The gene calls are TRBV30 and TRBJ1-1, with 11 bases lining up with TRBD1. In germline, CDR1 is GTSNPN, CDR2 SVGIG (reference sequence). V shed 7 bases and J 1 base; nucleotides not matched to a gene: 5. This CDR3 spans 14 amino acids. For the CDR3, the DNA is TGTGCCTCGTCCGGGACAGGGGGGAACACTGAAGCTTTCTTT. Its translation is CASSGTGGNTEAFF.

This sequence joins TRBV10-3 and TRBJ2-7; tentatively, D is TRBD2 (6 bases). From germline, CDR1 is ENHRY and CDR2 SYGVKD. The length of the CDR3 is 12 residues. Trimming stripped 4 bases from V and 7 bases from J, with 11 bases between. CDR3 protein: CAISGRGIEQYF. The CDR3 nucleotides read TGTGCCATCAGTGGCCGGGGGATAGAGCAGTACTTC.

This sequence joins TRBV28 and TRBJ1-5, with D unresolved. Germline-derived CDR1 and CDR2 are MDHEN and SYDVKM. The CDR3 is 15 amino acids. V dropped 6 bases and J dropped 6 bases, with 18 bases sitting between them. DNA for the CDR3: TGTGCCAGCAGCTTGACCAACCCCGCTGGTCAGCCCCAGCATTTT. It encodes CASSLTNPAGQPQHF.

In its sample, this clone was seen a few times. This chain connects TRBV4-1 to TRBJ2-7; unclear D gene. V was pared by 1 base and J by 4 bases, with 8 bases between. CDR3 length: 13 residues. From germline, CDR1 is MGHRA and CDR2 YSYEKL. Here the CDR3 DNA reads TGCGCCAGCAGCCAAGCGGTAGGTTACGAGCAGTACTTC. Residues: CASSQAVGYEQYF.

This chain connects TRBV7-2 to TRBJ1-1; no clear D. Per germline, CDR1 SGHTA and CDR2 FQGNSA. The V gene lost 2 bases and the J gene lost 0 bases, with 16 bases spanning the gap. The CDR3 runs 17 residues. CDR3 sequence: CASSLPYPRGMNTEAFF. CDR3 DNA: TGTGCCAGCAGCTTACCCTACCCCCGGGGTATGAACACTGAAGCTTTCTTT.

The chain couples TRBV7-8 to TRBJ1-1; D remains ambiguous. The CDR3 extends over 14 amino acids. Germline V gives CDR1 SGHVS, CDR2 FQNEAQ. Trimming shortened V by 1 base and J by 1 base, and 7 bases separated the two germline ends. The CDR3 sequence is CASSLEYSNTEAFF. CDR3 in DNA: TGTGCCAGCAGCTTAGAATACTCGAACACTGAAGCTTTCTTT.

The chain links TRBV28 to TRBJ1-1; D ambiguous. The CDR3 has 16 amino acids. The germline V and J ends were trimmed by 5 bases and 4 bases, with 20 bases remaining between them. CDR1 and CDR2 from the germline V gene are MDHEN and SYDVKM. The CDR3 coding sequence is TGTGCCAGCAGTCCTCCTATACCGGCCCCGAGCACTGAAGCTTTCTTT. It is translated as CASSPPIPAPSTEAFF.

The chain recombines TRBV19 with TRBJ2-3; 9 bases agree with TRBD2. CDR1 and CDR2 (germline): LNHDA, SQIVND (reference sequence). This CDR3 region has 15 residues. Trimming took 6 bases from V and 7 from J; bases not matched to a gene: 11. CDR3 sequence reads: CASSPGLAVGYTQYF. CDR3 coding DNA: TGTGCCAGTAGCCCGGGACTAGCCGTGGGATATACGCAGTATTTT. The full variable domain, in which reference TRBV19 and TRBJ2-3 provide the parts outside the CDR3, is DGGITQSPKYLFRKEGQNVTLSCEQNLNHDAMYWYRQDPGQGLRLIYYSQIVNDFQKGDIAEGYSVSREKKESFPLTVTSAQKNPTAFYLCASSPGLAVGYTQYFGPGTRLTVL.

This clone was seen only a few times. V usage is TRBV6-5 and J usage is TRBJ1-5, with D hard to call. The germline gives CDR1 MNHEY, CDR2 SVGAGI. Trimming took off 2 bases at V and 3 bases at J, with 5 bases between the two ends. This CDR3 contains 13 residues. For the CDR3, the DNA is TGTGCCAGCAGTTACAATACCAATCAGCCCCAGCATTTT. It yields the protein CASSYNTNQPQHF.

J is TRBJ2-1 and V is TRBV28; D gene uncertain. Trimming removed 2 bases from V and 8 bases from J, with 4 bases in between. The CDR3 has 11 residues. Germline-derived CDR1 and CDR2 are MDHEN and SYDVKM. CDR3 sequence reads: CASSLVDEQFF. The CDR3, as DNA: TGTGCCAGCAGTTTAGTGGATGAGCAGTTCTTC. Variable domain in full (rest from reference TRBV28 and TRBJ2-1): DVKVTQSSRYLVKRTGEKVFLECVQDMDHENMFWYRQDPGLGLRLIYFSYDVKMKEKGDIPEGYSVSREKKERFSLILESASTNQTSMYLCASSLVDEQFFGPGTRLTVL.

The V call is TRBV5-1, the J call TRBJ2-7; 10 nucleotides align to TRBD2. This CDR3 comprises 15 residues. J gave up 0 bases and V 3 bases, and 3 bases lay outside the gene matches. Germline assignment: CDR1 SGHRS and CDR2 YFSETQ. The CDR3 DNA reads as TGCGCCAGCAGCTCGGGACTAGCGTACTCCTACGAGCAGTACTTC. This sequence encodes CASSSGLAYSYEQYF.

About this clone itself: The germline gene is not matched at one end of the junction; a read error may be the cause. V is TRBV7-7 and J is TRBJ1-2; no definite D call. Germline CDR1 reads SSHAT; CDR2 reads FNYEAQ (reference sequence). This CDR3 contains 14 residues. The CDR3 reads CASSLEGKRYGYTF. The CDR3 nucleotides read TGTGCTAGCAGCTTAGAGGGTAAGAGGTATGGCTACACCTTC.

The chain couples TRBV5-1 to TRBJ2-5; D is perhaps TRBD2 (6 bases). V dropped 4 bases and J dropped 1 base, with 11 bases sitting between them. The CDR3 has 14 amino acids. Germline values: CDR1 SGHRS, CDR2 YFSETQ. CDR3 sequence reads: CASSGGNRQETQYF. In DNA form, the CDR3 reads TGCGCCAGCAGCGGGGGGAACCGCCAAGAGACCCAGTACTTC.